This TCR beta chain is drawn from a study of T cell responses to AZD1222 COVID-19 vaccine (dated by TCRdb to the early 2020s). The study in broad terms: AZD1222 recipients with second doses at about 4 weeks or about 12 weeks were pooled, because spike-specific TCR depth and breadth did not differ between schedules. A total of roughly 240 trial participants underwent TCR sequencing, of whom around 200 received two doses of AZD1222 and 26 received two doses of the MenACWY control vaccine. Enrollment into the trials was organized by age into subgroups of 18-55, 56-69 and 70-plus years, and those subgroups contained around 150, 28 and 57 TCR-sequenced participants, respectively.

Turning to this clone: Its antigen is still unknown. The sample holds no much larger clone one base away, and base qualities are not on file.

What the study reported, not specific to this receptor: In the small 56-69-year group, the increase in depth fell short of significance, most likely because of low power. Conclusions about previously exposed vaccinees are limited because only six or seven AZD1222 recipients were SARS-CoV-2 seropositive at baseline. Epitopes outside the regions mutated in the B.1.351 and B.1.1.7 variants were reportedly recognized by nearly half of the unique spike-specific TCRs. Vaccine-associated CD4 TCRs spanned the whole spike protein, with dominant responses in regions 160-218 and 743-854. Most participants were white British and females outnumbered males, and the authors suggested that clonal diversity may have been underestimated. Because no samples from the day 14 peak response were available, repertoires could be characterized only after the peak T cell response. Spike-specific TCR breadth and depth rose significantly after two AZD1222 doses compared with day 0 and with MenACWY recipients.

The CDR3 regions of human TCRbeta chains were analyzed by immunosequencing. The authors' analysis ran thus. Repertoire TCRs were matched against a reference library of SARS-CoV-2-specific TCRs generated with the MIRA antigen-specificity platform. Breadth was defined as the fraction of unique TCRs that were SARS-CoV-2-associated. Depth was defined as the fraction of total T cells that were SARS-CoV-2-associated. Using the MIRA data, each spike-specific TCR was assigned both to the spike region to which the TCR was reactive and to a CD4 or CD8 class. Log10-transformed breadth and depth values were compared by one-way ANOVA with Sidak's multiple comparisons tests. Not all clones reach the TCRdb copy of this immuneACCESS table, which keeps in-frame sequences only. Checked studies attribute under half of the gap to unresolved V genes and leave the rest unexplained. From that table come the V and J calls and clone size; the DNA was used to work out D and trimming. Here the sample has about 150,000 clones; roughly 92% occur a single time. 1.3% to 1.5% of the sample lies in the top ten.

In light of the paper, this sample's time point label describes: baseline before first vaccination. Vaccinee samples came from UK trials COV001 and COV002, including a single-blind randomized controlled phase 2/3 trial of AZD1222 (ChAdOx1 nCoV-19) in healthy adults. For TCRbeta chain sequencing, PBMC samples from trial participants were taken at day 0 and at day 28 after the second dose. Based on the germline V gene, the CDR1 and CDR2 sequences are SGHNT and YENEEA. V drops 5 bases and J drops 7 bases, leaving 15 bases in between. Taken from cysteine to phenylalanine, the CDR3 has 14 residues. CDR3 DNA is the only sequence kept; it has 42 bases, read in frame from the first base.

The chain employs TRBV11-3 and TRBJ2-1; the D region is possibly TRBD1 or TRBD2, each matching across 5 bases. The starting material was peripheral blood, obtained on day 0 of AZD1222 vaccination. The clonotype originates from an adult in good health. In nucleotide form, the sequence is TGTGCCAGCAGCCGAGGGACCTTTTCAAATGAGCAGTTCTTC. Its product reads: CASSRGTFSNEQFF.